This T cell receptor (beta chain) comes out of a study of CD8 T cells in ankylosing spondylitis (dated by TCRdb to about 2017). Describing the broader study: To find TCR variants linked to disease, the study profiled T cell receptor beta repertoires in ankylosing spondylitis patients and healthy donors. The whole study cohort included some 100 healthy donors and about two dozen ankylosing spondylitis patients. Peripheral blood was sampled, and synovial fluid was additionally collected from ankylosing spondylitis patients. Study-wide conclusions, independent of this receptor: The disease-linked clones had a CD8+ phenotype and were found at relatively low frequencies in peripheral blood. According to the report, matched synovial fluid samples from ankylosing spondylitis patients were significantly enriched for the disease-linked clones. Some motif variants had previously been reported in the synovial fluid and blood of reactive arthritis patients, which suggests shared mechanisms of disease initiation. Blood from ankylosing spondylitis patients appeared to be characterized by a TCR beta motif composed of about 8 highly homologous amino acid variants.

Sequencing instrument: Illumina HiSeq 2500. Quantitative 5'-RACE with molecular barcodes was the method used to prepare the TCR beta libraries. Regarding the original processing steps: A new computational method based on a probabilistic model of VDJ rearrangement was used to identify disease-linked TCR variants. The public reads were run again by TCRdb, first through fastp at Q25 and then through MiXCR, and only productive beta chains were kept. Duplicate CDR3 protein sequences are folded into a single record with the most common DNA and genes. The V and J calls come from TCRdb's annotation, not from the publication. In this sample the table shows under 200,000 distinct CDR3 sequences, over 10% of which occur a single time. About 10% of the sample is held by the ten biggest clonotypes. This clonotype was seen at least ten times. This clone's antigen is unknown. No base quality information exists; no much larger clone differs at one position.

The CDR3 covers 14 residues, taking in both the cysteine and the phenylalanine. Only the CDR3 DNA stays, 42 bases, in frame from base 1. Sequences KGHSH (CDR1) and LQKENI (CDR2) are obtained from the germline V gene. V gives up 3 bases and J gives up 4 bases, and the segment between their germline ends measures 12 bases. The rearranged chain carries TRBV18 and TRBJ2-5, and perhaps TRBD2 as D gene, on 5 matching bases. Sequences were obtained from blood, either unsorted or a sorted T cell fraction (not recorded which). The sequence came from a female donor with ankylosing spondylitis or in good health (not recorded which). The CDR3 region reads CASSPLGGLETQYF. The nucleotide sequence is TGTGCCAGCTCACCCCTTGGCGGGTTAGAGACCCAGTACTTC.